This record looks at one T cell receptor beta chain sequence and its context. As yet, its antigen is unknown. The entry originates in a study of a mutant IDH1 vaccine in newly diagnosed glioma. Study at large: Beginning 4-6 weeks after radiotherapy alone, or with temozolomide cycles, vaccination took place. Treated individuals were about 62% male and approximately 38% female, averaging approximately 40 years of age.

Described time point: week 47, end of study. Vaccine doses each comprised 300 ug of mutant IDH1 20-mer peptide, with topical imiquimod. Each donor presented with a new WHO grade 3 or 4 astrocytoma that tested IDH1-mutant and showed ATRX loss. Assay used: immunoSEQ multiplex PCR; TCRdb lists only in-frame clones, some missing. The sample has approximately 32,000 clones, roughly nine tenths seen once. V shed 5 bases and J shed 2 bases, with 12 bases lying between them. Germline CDR1 and CDR2: LNHDA and SQIVND (reference sequence). This CDR3 comprises 15 residues. Specimen: PBMCs, collected from a glioma patient whose treatment included an IDH1 peptide vaccine. The chain couples TRBV19 to TRBJ2-2; D unclear. The receptor was derived from a man in his forties or fifties with glioma. The CDR3 bases are TGTGCCAGTAGTGGGATAGATACTAACACCGGGGAGCTGTTTTTT. Encoded protein: CASSGIDTNTGELFF.